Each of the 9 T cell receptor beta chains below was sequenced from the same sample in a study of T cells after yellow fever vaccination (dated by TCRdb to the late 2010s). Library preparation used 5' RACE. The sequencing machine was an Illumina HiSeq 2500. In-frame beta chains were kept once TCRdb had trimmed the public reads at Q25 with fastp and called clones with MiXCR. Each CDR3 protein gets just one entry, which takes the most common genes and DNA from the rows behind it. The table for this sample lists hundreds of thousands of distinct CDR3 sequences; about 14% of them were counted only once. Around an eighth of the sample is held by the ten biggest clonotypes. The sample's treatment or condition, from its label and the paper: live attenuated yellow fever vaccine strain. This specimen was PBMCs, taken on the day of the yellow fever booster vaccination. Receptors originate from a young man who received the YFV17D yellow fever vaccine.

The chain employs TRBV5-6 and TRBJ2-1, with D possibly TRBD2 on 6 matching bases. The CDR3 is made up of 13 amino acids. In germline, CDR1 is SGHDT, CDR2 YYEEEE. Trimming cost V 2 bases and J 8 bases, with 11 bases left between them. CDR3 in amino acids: CASSFYGSDEQFF. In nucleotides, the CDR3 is TGTGCCAGCAGCTTCTACGGGAGTGATGAGCAGTTCTTC.

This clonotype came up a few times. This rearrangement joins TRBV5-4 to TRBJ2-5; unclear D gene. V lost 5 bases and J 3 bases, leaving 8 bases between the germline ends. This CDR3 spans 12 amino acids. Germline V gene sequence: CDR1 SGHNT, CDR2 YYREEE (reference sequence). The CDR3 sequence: CASRLEEETQYF. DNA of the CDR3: TGTGCCAGCAGGCTAGAGGAAGAGACCCAGTACTTC.

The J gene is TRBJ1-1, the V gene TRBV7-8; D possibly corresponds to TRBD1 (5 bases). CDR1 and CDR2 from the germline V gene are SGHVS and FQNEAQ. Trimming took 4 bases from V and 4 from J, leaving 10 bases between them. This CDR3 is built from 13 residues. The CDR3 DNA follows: TGTGCCAGCAGCTGGGGGGGGACCACTGAAGCTTTCTTT. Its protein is CASSWGGTTEAFF. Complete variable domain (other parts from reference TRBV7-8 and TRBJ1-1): GAGVSQSPRYKVAKRGQDVALRCDPISGHVSLFWYQQALGQGPEFLTYFQNEAQLDKSGLPSDRFFAERPEGSVSTLKIQRTQQEDSAVYLCASSWGGTTEAFFGQGTRLTVV.

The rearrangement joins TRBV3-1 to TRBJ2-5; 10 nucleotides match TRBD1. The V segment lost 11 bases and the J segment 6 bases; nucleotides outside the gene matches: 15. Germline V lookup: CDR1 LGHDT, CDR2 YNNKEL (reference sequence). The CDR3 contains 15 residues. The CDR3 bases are TGTGCCTCCAAACAGTCCGGGACAGGGGACAAGACCCAGTACTTC. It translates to CASKQSGTGDKTQYF.

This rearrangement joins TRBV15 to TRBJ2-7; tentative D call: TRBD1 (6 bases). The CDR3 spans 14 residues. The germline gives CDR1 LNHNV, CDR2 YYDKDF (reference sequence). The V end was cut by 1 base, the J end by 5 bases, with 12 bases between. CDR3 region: CATSRGTVGDEQYF. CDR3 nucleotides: TGTGCCACCAGCAGAGGGACAGTCGGAGACGAGCAGTACTTC.

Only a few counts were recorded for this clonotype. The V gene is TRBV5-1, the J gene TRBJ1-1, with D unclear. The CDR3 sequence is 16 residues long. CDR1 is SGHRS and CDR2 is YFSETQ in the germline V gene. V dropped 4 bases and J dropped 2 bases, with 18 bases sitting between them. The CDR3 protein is CASSRDDGKPNTEAFF. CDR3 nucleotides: TGCGCCAGCAGCCGCGATGACGGGAAACCTAACACTGAAGCTTTCTTT.

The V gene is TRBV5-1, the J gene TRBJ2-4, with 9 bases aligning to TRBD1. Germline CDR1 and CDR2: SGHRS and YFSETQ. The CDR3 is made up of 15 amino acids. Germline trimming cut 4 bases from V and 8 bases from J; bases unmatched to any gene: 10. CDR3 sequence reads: CASSTGRDRADIQYF. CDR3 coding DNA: TGCGCCAGCAGCACCGGCCGGGACAGGGCGGACATTCAGTACTTC. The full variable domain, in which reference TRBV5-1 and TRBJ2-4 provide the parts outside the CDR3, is KAGVTQTPRYLIKTRGQQVTLSCSPISGHRSVSWYQQTPGQGLQFLFEYFSETQRNKGNFPGRFSGRQFSNSRSEMNVSTLELGDSALYLCASSTGRDRADIQYFGAGTRLSVL.

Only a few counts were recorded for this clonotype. CDR3 DNA sequence: TGTGCCAGTAGTGCCGCGGGACAGGGGGCCTCTGGGGCCAACGTCCTGACTTTC. Protein sequence: CASSAAGQGASGANVLTF. The rearrangement links TRBV19 to TRBJ2-6; 12 bases match TRBD1. Germline V gene sequence: CDR1 LNHDA, CDR2 SQIVND (reference sequence). The length of the CDR3 is 18 residues. J was trimmed by 0 bases and V by 5 bases; bases with no gene match: 5.

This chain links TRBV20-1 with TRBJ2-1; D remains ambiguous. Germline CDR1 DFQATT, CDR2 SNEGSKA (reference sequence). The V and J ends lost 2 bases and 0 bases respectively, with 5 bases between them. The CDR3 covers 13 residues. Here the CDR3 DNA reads TGCAGTGCTAGACAAAGCTCCTACAATGAGCAGTTCTTC. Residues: CSARQSSYNEQFF.